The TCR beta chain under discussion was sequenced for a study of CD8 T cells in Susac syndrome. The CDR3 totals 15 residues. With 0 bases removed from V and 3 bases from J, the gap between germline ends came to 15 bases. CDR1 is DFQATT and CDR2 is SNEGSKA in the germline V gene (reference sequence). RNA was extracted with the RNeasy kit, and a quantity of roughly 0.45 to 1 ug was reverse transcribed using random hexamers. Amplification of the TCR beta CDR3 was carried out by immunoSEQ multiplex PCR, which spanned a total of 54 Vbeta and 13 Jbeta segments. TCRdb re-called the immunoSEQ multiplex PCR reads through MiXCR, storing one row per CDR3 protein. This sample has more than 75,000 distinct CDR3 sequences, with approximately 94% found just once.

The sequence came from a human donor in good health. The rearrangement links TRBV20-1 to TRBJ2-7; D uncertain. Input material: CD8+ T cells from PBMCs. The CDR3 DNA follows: TGCAGTGCTAGAGAGAAACTAACTGACTTCTACGAGCAGTACTTC. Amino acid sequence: CSAREKLTDFYEQYF.